These 16 T cell receptor beta chains were sequenced from one sample in a study of blood T cell repertoires in COVID-19. TCRdb keeps only in-frame clones here, not all; method: immunoSEQ multiplex PCR. The sample has about 180,000 clones; approximately 90% are singletons. Sequencing used peripheral blood. These receptors were collected from a woman aged 30 to 39 with active or convalescent COVID-19.

CDR3 protein: CATSGGEGPQHF. The CDR3 bases are TGTGCCACCAGCGGGGGGGAGGGGCCCCAGCATTTT. The genes are TRBV24-1 and TRBJ1-5, with D possibly being TRBD1 (5 bases). Germline V lookup: CDR1 KGHDR, CDR2 SFDVKD. The CDR3 has 12 amino acids. V lost 7 bases to trimming and J lost 9 bases, with 12 bases between them.

The J gene is TRBJ2-7, the V gene TRBV5-6, with 7 bases lining up with TRBD1. The CDR3 length is 14 residues. Germline V gene lookup returns CDR1 SGHDT and CDR2 YYEEEE. The trim removed 6 bases at V and 2 bases at J, leaving 8 bases unmatched. This chain's CDR3 is CASTPTGFPYEQYF. The CDR3 DNA reads TGTGCCAGCACCCCGACAGGGTTCCCCTACGAGCAGTACTTC.

The count of this clone is one. The chain has TRBV19 and TRBJ1-1; no reliable D call. Trimming pared 3 bases from V and 5 bases from J, leaving 13 bases between. CDR3 length: 14 residues. Per germline, CDR1 LNHDA and CDR2 SQIVND (reference sequence). The CDR3 DNA reads TGTGCCAGTAGTATGGGCTCTCGGGATACTGAAGCTTTCTTT. As protein: CASSMGSRDTEAFF.

The gene calls are TRBV21-1 and TRBJ2-2; the table's D call TRBD2 went unverified against the DNA. TRBV21-1 is listed as a pseudogene. The CDR3 is made up of 18 amino acids. This chain's CDR3 is CASSKYLAGERYTGELFF. CDR3 sequence (DNA): TGTGCCAGCAGCAAGTATCTAGCGGGAGAGAGATACACCGGGGAGCTGTTTTTT.

This sequence joins TRBV27 and TRBJ2-1; TRBD1 might be the D (6 bases). The CDR3 spans 15 residues. Trimming removed 2 bases from V and 4 bases from J, with 12 bases in between. Germline V CDR1 and CDR2: MNHEY, SMNVEV (reference sequence). CDR3 region: CASSLVGAPYNEQFF. For the CDR3, the DNA is TGTGCCAGCAGTTTAGTGGGGGCGCCTTACAATGAGCAGTTCTTC.

The rearrangement uses TRBV3-1 (or the pseudogene TRBV3-2) and TRBJ2-7, with 9 positions matching TRBD1. V dropped 1 base and J dropped 2; count of bases not matched to a gene: 3. CDR1 and CDR2 (germline): LGHDT, YNNKEL (reference sequence). The CDR3 is 15 residues long. In nucleotides, the CDR3 is TGTGCCAGCAGCCAAGCCGGGACAGGGCCCTACGAGCAGTACTTC. It specifies CASSQAGTGPYEQYF.

The chain employs TRBV28 and TRBJ1-5; D remains unclear. CDR1 MDHEN and CDR2 SYDVKM come from the germline V gene. The CDR3 has 12 residues. Trimming removed 1 base from V and 5 bases from J, with 3 bases in between. DNA of the CDR3: TGTGCCAGCAGTTTATCGGATCAGCCCCAGCATTTT. Translating it yields CASSLSDQPQHF.

The chain has TRBV27 and TRBJ1-4, with D perhaps matching TRBD1 (5 bases). Germline lookup yields CDR1 MNHEY and CDR2 SMNVEV (reference sequence). The CDR3 covers 16 residues. V was trimmed by 3 bases and J by 0 bases, leaving 11 bases between them. CDR3 nucleotide sequence: TGTGCCAGCAGTTTCGACAGTGTTGCAACTAATGAAAAACTGTTTTTT. Its translation is CASSFDSVATNEKLFF. Full variable domain (rest looked up from reference TRBV27 and TRBJ1-4): EAQVTQNPRYLITVTGKKLTVTCSQNMNHEYMSWYRQDPGLGLRQIYYSMNVEVTDKGDVPEGYKVSRKEKRNFPLILESPSPNQTSLYFCASSFDSVATNEKLFFGSGTQLSVL.

This rearrangement joins TRBV7-9 to TRBJ1-2; D may be TRBD1 (6 bases). Between the trimmed V and J ends, which lost 7 bases and 2 bases, there was a span of 14 bases. CDR1 and CDR2 from the germline V gene are SEHNR and FQNEAQ (reference sequence). The CDR3 runs to 14 residues. The CDR3, as DNA: TGTGCCAGCACTCCCCCGGGGGGCAACTATGGCTACACCTTC. This translates into CASTPPGGNYGYTF.

The V call is TRBV3-1 (or the pseudogene TRBV3-2), the J call TRBJ2-2, with D maybe TRBD2 (5 bases). This CDR3 spans 12 amino acids. The V end was cut by 4 bases, the J end by 16 bases, with 16 bases between. Germline V CDR1 and CDR2: LGHDT, YNNKEL (reference sequence). The CDR3: CASSLGPSGRFF. The CDR3 DNA follows: TGTGCCAGCAGCCTCGGTCCCTCGGGAAGGTTTTTT.

V usage is TRBV10-1 and J usage is TRBJ1-2; a possible D gene is TRBD1 (6 bases). From germline, CDR1 is WNHNN and CDR2 SYGVQD (reference sequence). The CDR3 extends over 13 amino acids. Deletions cut 3 bases from V and 6 bases from J, with 11 bases between. The CDR3 nucleotides are TGCGCCAGCAGTGACGGCAGGGGCGATGGCTACACCTTC. Translation: CASSDGRGDGYTF.

J is TRBJ2-3 and V is TRBV5-6, with D possibly matching TRBD2 (6 bases). This CDR3 has 14 amino acids. Trimming removed 5 bases from V and 3 bases from J, with 13 bases in between. Germline values: CDR1 SGHDT, CDR2 YYEEEE. CDR3 coding DNA: TGTGCCAGCAGTTCGGCTAGCGAAACAGATACGCAGTATTTT. It specifies CASSSASETDTQYF.

The V gene is TRBV25-1, the J gene TRBJ2-1, with D possibly TRBD1 on 5 matching bases. Trimming pared 3 bases from V and 3 bases from J, leaving 9 bases between. The CDR3 extends over 14 amino acids. Germline CDR1 is MGHDK and CDR2 is SYGVNS. CDR3 sequence reads: CASSEGLGYNEQFF. The CDR3, as DNA: TGTGCCAGCAGTGAGGGGCTGGGCTACAATGAGCAGTTCTTC.

This clone showed up just once. The rearrangement links TRBV7-9 to TRBJ1-2; TRBD1 might be the D (5 bases). Germline lookup yields CDR1 SEHNR and CDR2 FQNEAQ (reference sequence). This CDR3 is 13 amino acids long. The V gene lost 6 bases and the J gene lost 2 bases, with 10 bases spanning the gap. Here the CDR3 DNA reads TGTGCCAGCAGACCCCCAGGGAACTATGGCTACACCTTC. It yields the protein CASRPPGNYGYTF.

CDR3 sequence reads: CASSYSRRTGNTEAFF. Written as DNA, the CDR3 is TGTGCCAGCAGTTACTCGAGAAGGACAGGGAACACTGAAGCTTTCTTT. The chain carries TRBV6-5 and TRBJ1-1; 7 nucleotides agree with TRBD1. The germline V gene encodes CDR1 MNHEY and CDR2 SVGAGI. V gave up 0 bases and J gave up 1 base; unmatched junction bases: 5. The CDR3 runs 16 residues.

This sequence joins TRBV7-9 and TRBJ1-1; 9 nucleotides line up with TRBD1. CDR1 and CDR2 from the germline V gene are SEHNR and FQNEAQ (reference sequence). V was clipped by 5 bases and J by 1 base; unmatched bases: 5. The CDR3 totals 15 residues. The DNA of the CDR3 is TGTGCCAGCAGCGTCGTACAGGGGGCGAACACTGAAGCTTTCTTT. It yields the protein CASSVVQGANTEAFF.